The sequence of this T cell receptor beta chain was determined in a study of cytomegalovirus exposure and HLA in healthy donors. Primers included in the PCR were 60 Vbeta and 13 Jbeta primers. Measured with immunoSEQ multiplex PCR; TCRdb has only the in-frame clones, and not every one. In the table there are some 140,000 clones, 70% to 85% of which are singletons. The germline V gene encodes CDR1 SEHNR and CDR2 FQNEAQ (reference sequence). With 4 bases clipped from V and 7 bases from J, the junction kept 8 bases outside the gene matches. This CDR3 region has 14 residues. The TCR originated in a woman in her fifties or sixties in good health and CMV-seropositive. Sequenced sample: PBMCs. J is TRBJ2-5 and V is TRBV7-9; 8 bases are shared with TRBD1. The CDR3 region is CASSSWTGRGTQYF. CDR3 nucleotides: TGTGCCAGCAGCTCCTGGACAGGGCGCGGGACCCAGTACTTC.